These T cell receptor beta chains were read from a single sample in a study of control samples from healthy donors and cancer patients. Generated by immunoSEQ multiplex PCR, the TCRdb table keeps only in-frame clones and is missing some. This table has about 120,000 clones, approximately 87% appearing once. Sequences were obtained from blood. Source of these receptors: a man aged 55 to 70 in good health. CDR3s include the opening cysteine and the closing phenylalanine or tryptophan. Each record gives: clone size, V gene, D gene, J gene, CDR3 length, CDR3 DNA, CDR3 protein. A D gene is named only where the DNA matches it firmly. Clone size is given for some rows only: seen once, a few or many times, or a class if the clone is expanded.

abundance: few
v_gene: TRBV7-8
d_gene: NA
j_gene: TRBJ2-2
len: 16
CDR3nt: TGTGCCAGCAGCTTATTACAGTTTGGGAACACCGGGGAGCTGTTTTTT
CDR3aa: CASSLLQFGNTGELFF

abundance: NA
v_gene: TRBV11-2
d_gene: NA
j_gene: TRBJ1-3
len: 14
CDR3nt: TGTGCCAGCAGCTTAACAGGGTCAGGGTACACCATATATTTT
CDR3aa: CASSLTGSGYTIYF

abundance: NA
v_gene: TRBV10-2
d_gene: NA
j_gene: TRBJ2-7
len: 15
CDR3nt: TGCGCCAGCAGTGAGAGTAGGACAGCCGGCGGTGAGCAGTACTTC
CDR3aa: CASSESRTAGGEQYF

abundance: NA
v_gene: TRBV7-9
d_gene: NA
j_gene: TRBJ1-6
len: 14
CDR3nt: TGTGCCAGCAGCTTCTCTGGGGGTAATTCACCCCTCCACTTT
CDR3aa: CASSFSGGNSPLHF

abundance: NA
v_gene: TRBV28
d_gene: NA
j_gene: TRBJ1-6
len: 14
CDR3nt: TGTGCCAGCAGTTTGCTGCACGCAAATTCACCCCTCCACTTT
CDR3aa: CASSLLHANSPLHF

abundance: NA
v_gene: TRBV4-3
d_gene: NA
j_gene: TRBJ2-1
len: 18
CDR3nt: TGCGCCAGCAGCCAAAGTCCTGCGGAGGAATTCTCCTACAATGAGCAGTTCTTC
CDR3aa: CASSQSPAEEFSYNEQFF

abundance: few
v_gene: TRBV19
d_gene: NA
j_gene: TRBJ1-5
len: 14
CDR3nt: TGTGCCAGTAGTCTTGGGACGGGGATGGATCCCCAGCATTTT
CDR3aa: CASSLGTGMDPQHF

abundance: NA
v_gene: TRBV14
d_gene: NA
j_gene: TRBJ2-1
len: 12
CDR3nt: TGTGCCAGCAGCTACACCGGGAATGAGCAGTTCTTC
CDR3aa: CASSYTGNEQFF

abundance: NA
v_gene: TRBV6-5
d_gene: NA
j_gene: TRBJ1-1
len: 13
CDR3nt: TGTGCCAGCAGTTGGAGCCGGGAAACTGAAGCTTTCTTT
CDR3aa: CASSWSRETEAFF

abundance: once
v_gene: TRBV19
d_gene: NA
j_gene: TRBJ1-2
len: 13
CDR3nt: TGTGCCAGTAGTGCGCAAATACACTATGGCTACACCTTC
CDR3aa: CASSAQIHYGYTF

abundance: NA
v_gene: TRBV27
d_gene: NA
j_gene: TRBJ2-3
len: 14
CDR3nt: TGTGCCAGCAGTTTAGGGACAATCACAGATACGCAGTATTTT
CDR3aa: CASSLGTITDTQYF

abundance: NA
v_gene: TRBV18
d_gene: TRBD2
j_gene: TRBJ2-7
len: 17
CDR3nt: TGTGCCAGCTCACCAGGAGGGACTAGCGGGGGCAGGAGCGAGCAGTACTTC
CDR3aa: CASSPGGTSGGRSEQYF

abundance: NA
v_gene: TRBV10-3
d_gene: NA
j_gene: TRBJ2-7
len: 11
CDR3nt: TGTGCCATCTCAGGGGCCTACGAGCAGTACTTC
CDR3aa: CAISGAYEQYF

abundance: few
v_gene: TRBV6-5
d_gene: TRBD1
j_gene: TRBJ1-2
len: 16
CDR3nt: TGTGCCAGCAGTTACGTGAGGACAGGGGGTTCCTATGGCTACACCTTC
CDR3aa: CASSYVRTGGSYGYTF

abundance: NA
v_gene: TRBV5-1
d_gene: NA
j_gene: TRBJ2-3
len: 14
CDR3nt: TGCGCCAGCAGCCACAGCAACGGGGGAGATACGCAGTATTTT
CDR3aa: CASSHSNGGDTQYF

abundance: NA
v_gene: TRBV28
d_gene: NA
j_gene: TRBJ2-7
len: 12
CDR3nt: TGTGCCAGCAGTTATACCGACTACGAGCAGTACTTC
CDR3aa: CASSYTDYEQYF

abundance: NA
v_gene: TRBV7-8
d_gene: TRBD1
j_gene: TRBJ2-3
len: 12
CDR3nt: TGTGCCAGCAGCTTTGACCGGGACAGGTGGTATTTT
CDR3aa: CASSFDRDRWYF

abundance: NA
v_gene: TRBV28
d_gene: NA
j_gene: TRBJ2-1
len: 14
CDR3nt: TGTGCCAGCAGTTTTCAGTCCCTAAACAATGAGCAGTTCTTC
CDR3aa: CASSFQSLNNEQFF

abundance: NA
v_gene: TRBV6-1
d_gene: TRBD2
j_gene: TRBJ2-1
len: 16
CDR3nt: TGTGCCAGCAGTGGGGGACTAGCGGGCTCCGACAATGAGCAGTTCTTC
CDR3aa: CASSGGLAGSDNEQFF

abundance: NA
v_gene: TRBV19
d_gene: TRBD1
j_gene: TRBJ2-5
len: 14
CDR3nt: TGTGCCAGTAGTATTCGGACAGGGTCAGAGACCCAGTACTTC
CDR3aa: CASSIRTGSETQYF

abundance: NA
v_gene: TRBV28
d_gene: TRBD1
j_gene: TRBJ1-6
len: 13
CDR3nt: TGTGCCATCGAGACAGGGGCTCATTCACCCCTCCACTTT
CDR3aa: CAIETGAHSPLHF

abundance: once
v_gene: TRBV3-1/TRBV3-2
d_gene: NA
j_gene: TRBJ1-5
len: 13
CDR3nt: TGTGCCAGCAGCCAAGGATCGGGGCAGCCCCAGCATTTT
CDR3aa: CASSQGSGQPQHF

abundance: NA
v_gene: TRBV5-6
d_gene: NA
j_gene: TRBJ2-3
len: 15
CDR3nt: TGTGCCAGCAGCTTGGGAGGTTTGGGCACAGATACGCAGTATTTT
CDR3aa: CASSLGGLGTDTQYF

abundance: once
v_gene: TRBV5-1
d_gene: NA
j_gene: TRBJ2-4
len: 14
CDR3nt: TGCGCCAGCAAAACCCCAGAGAAGGAAAACATTCAGTACTTC
CDR3aa: CASKTPEKENIQYF

abundance: NA
v_gene: TRBV6-5
d_gene: NA
j_gene: TRBJ1-1
len: 13
CDR3nt: TGTGCCAGCAGTTTTGGGGGCAACACTGAAGCTTTCTTT
CDR3aa: CASSFGGNTEAFF

abundance: once
v_gene: TRBV28
d_gene: NA
j_gene: TRBJ1-5
len: 17
CDR3nt: TGTGCCAGCAGTTTGGCCGGGTCCCAAGGAGGCAATCAGCCCCAGCATTTT
CDR3aa: CASSLAGSQGGNQPQHF

abundance: NA
v_gene: TRBV7-3
d_gene: NA
j_gene: TRBJ2-3
len: 15
CDR3nt: TGTGCCAGCAGCCCAGTAGGGGGTAGTACAGATACGCAGTATTTT
CDR3aa: CASSPVGGSTDTQYF

abundance: NA
v_gene: TRBV27
d_gene: NA
j_gene: TRBJ1-4
len: 13
CDR3nt: TGTGCCAGCAGTTCCGGGATTCATGAAAAACTGTTTTTT
CDR3aa: CASSSGIHEKLFF

abundance: NA
v_gene: TRBV21-1
d_gene: NA
j_gene: TRBJ1-5
len: 17
CDR3nt: TGTGCCAGAGGGGTTAGGGACGGTTACAGAGAAAATCAGCCCCAGCATTTT
CDR3aa: CARGVRDGYRENQPQHF

abundance: NA
v_gene: TRBV5-1
d_gene: NA
j_gene: TRBJ2-2
len: 13
CDR3nt: TGCGCCAGCAGCTTGGACGGCGGATTAAGGCTGTTTTTT
CDR3aa: CASSLDGGLRLFF

abundance: NA
v_gene: TRBV7-9
d_gene: TRBD1
j_gene: TRBJ2-1
len: 16
CDR3nt: TGTGCCAGCAATAATCGGGACAGGGGCCTAAGGGATGAGCAGTTCTTC
CDR3aa: CASNNRDRGLRDEQFF

abundance: NA
v_gene: TRBV18
d_gene: NA
j_gene: TRBJ1-1
len: 16
CDR3nt: TGTGCCAGCTCACCACTTGCCACAGGGCCGAACACTGAAGCTTTCTTT
CDR3aa: CASSPLATGPNTEAFF

abundance: NA
v_gene: TRBV12-3/TRBV12-4
d_gene: TRBD1
j_gene: TRBJ1-2
len: 12
CDR3nt: TGTGCCAGCAGTTCAACAGGGGGCGGCTACACCTTC
CDR3aa: CASSSTGGGYTF

abundance: NA
v_gene: TRBV25-1
d_gene: TRBD1
j_gene: TRBJ2-7
len: 15
CDR3nt: TGTGCCAGCAAGGGCCTAGGACAGGGAACCTACGAGCAGTACTTC
CDR3aa: CASKGLGQGTYEQYF

abundance: NA
v_gene: TRBV18
d_gene: NA
j_gene: TRBJ1-4
len: 16
CDR3nt: TGTGCCAGCTCACCACCGGGAGGGGTTTCTAATGAAAAACTGTTTTTT
CDR3aa: CASSPPGGVSNEKLFF

abundance: NA
v_gene: TRBV18
d_gene: NA
j_gene: TRBJ2-7
len: 15
CDR3nt: TGTGCCAGCTCACCCGTGACAGGTCTCTCCTACGAGCAGTACTTC
CDR3aa: CASSPVTGLSYEQYF

abundance: NA
v_gene: TRBV12-3/TRBV12-4
d_gene: NA
j_gene: TRBJ2-5
len: 12
CDR3nt: TGTGCCAGCAGTCGGACTGGGGAGACCCAGTACTTC
CDR3aa: CASSRTGETQYF

abundance: NA
v_gene: TRBV5-1
d_gene: NA
j_gene: TRBJ2-3
len: 14
CDR3nt: TGCGCCAGCAGCTTAATGGGGGGCACAGATACGCAGTATTTT
CDR3aa: CASSLMGGTDTQYF